Below are 2 T cell receptor beta chains sequenced from a single sample in a study of cytomegalovirus exposure and HLA in healthy donors. 13 Jbeta primers and 60 Vbeta primers were used for the PCR. Here immunoSEQ multiplex PCR was the method, and the copy in TCRdb shows in-frame clones only, minus some. Here the sample spans some 110,000 clones, 69% being singletons. Material for sequencing was PBMCs. The source is a man aged 30 to 39 in good health and CMV-seronegative.

The chain links TRBV2 to TRBJ2-7, with D maybe TRBD1 (6 bases). CDR1 is SNHLY, CDR2 FYNNEI, per germline. The CDR3 contains 13 residues. V was cut by 2 bases and J by 4 bases, with 9 bases left in between. The CDR3 bases are TGTGCCAGCAGTGAACGTGACAGGTACGAGCAGTACTTC. Translated, it gives CASSERDRYEQYF.

In DNA, the CDR3 is TGCAGCGTTGCCCCGGGGGGGGGCACTGAAGCTTTCTTT. Protein product: CSVAPGGGTEAFF. The J gene is TRBJ1-1, the V gene TRBV29-1, with a weak D call TRBD1 (5 bases). The germline V gene encodes CDR1 SQVTM and CDR2 ANQGSEA. This CDR3 region has 13 residues. V was shortened by 4 bases and J by 4 bases, with 13 bases between the two germline ends. The full variable domain, in which reference TRBV29-1 and TRBJ1-1 provide the parts outside the CDR3, is SAVISQKPSRDICQRGTSLTIQCQVDSQVTMMFWYRQQPGQSLTLIATANQGSEATYESGFVIDKFPISRPNLTFSTLTVSNMSPEDSSIYLCSVAPGGGTEAFFGQGTRLTVV.